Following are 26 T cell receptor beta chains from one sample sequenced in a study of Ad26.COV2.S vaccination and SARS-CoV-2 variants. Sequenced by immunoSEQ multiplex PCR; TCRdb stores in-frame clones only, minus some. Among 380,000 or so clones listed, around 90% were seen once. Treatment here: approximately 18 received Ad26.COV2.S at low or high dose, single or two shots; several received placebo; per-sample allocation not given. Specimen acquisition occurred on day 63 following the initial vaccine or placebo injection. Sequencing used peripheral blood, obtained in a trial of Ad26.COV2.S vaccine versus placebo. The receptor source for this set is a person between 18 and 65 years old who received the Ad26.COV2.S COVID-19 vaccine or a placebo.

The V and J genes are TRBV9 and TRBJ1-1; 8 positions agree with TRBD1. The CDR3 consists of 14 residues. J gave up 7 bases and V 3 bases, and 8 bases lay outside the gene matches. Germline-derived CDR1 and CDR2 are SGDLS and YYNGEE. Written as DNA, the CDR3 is TGTGCCAGCAGCGAGCGGACAGGGTTGGGTGAAGCTTTCTTT. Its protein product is CASSERTGLGEAFF. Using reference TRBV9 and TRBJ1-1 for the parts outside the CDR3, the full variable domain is DSGVTQTPKHLITATGQRVTLRCSPRSGDLSVYWYQQSLDQGLQFLIQYYNGEERAKGNILERFSAQQFPDLHSELNLSSLELGDSALYFCASSERTGLGEAFFGQGTRLTVV.

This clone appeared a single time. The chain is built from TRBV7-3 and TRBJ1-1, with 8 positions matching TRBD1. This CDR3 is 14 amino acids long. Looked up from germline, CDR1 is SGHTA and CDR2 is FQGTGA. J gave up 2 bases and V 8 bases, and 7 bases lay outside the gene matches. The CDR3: CASASGTGNTEAFF. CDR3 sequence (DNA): TGTGCCAGCGCTTCCGGGACAGGAAACACTGAAGCTTTCTTT.

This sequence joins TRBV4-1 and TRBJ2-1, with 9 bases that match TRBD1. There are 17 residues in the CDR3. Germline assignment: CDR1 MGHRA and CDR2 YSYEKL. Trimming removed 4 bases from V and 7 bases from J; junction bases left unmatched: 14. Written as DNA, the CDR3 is TGCGCCAGCAGCCTCCTAACCCGGGACAGGGTTAGGAATGAGCAGTTCTTC. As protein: CASSLLTRDRVRNEQFF.

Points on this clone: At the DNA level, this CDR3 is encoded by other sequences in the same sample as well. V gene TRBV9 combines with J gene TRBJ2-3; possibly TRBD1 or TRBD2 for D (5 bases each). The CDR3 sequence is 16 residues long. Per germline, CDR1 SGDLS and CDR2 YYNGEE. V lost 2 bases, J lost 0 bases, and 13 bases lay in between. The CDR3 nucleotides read TGTGCCAGCAGCGTGGGTGGGGGATCTAGCACAGATACGCAGTATTTT. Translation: CASSVGGGSSTDTQYF. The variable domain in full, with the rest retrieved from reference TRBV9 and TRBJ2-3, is DSGVTQTPKHLITATGQRVTLRCSPRSGDLSVYWYQQSLDQGLQFLIQYYNGEERAKGNILERFSAQQFPDLHSELNLSSLELGDSALYFCASSVGGGSSTDTQYFGPGTRLTVL.

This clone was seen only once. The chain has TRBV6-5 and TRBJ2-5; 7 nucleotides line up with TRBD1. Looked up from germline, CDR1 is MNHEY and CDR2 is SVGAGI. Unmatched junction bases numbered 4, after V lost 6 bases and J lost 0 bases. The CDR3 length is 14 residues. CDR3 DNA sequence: TGTGCCAGCAGGCCGACAGGGTACCAAGAGACCCAGTACTTC. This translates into CASRPTGYQETQYF.

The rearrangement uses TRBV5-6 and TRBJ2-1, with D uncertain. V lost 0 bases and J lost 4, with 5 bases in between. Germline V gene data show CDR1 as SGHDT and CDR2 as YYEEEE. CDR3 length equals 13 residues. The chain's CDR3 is CASSLGQYNEQFF. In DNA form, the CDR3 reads TGTGCCAGCAGCTTGGGGCAGTACAATGAGCAGTTCTTC. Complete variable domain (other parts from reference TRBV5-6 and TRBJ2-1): DAGVTQSPTHLIKTRGQQVTLRCSPKSGHDTVSWYQQALGQGPQFIFQYYEEEERQRGNFPDRFSGHQFPNYSSELNVNALLLGDSALYLCASSLGQYNEQFFGPGTRLTVL.

The CDR3, as DNA: TGTGCCAGCGGTAGGGGTGCGGAGACCCAGTACTTC. Translated: CASGRGAETQYF. The chain joins TRBV9 to TRBJ2-5; possible D gene TRBD1, 5 bases. Trimming pared 7 bases from V and 5 bases from J, leaving 12 bases between. The CDR3 runs 12 residues. CDR1 SGDLS and CDR2 YYNGEE come from the germline V gene.

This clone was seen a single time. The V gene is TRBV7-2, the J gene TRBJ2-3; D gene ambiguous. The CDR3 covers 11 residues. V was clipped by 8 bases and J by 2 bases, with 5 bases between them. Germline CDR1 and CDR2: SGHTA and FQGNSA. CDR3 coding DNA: TGTGCCAGCGGGTTCACAGATACGCAGTATTTT. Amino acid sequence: CASGFTDTQYF. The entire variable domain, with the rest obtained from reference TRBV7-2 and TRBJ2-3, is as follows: GAGVSQSPSNKVTEKGKDVELRCDPISGHTALYWYRQSLGQGLEFLIYFQGNSAPDKSGLPSDRFSAERTGGSVSTLTIQRTQQEDSAVYLCASGFTDTQYFGPGTRLTVL.

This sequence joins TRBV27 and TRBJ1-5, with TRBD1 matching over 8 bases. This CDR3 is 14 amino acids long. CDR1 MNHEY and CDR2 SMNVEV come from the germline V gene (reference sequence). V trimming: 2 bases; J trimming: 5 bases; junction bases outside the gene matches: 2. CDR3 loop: CASSLDRGYQPQHF. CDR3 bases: TGTGCCAGCAGTTTAGACAGGGGATATCAGCCCCAGCATTTT.

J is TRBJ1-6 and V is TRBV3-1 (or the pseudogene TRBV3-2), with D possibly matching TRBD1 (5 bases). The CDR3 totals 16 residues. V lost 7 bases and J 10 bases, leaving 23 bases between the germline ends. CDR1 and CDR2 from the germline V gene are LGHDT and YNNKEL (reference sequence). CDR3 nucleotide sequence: TGTGCCAGCACTTCAGGGTGCCCATCGTTAAGGTCACCCCTCCACTTT. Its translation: CASTSGCPSLRSPLHF.

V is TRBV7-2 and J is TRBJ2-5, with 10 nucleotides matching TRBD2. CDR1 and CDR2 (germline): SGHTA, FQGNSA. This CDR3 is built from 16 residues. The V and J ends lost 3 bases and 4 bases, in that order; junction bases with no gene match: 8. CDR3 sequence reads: CASSFSSGSGRETQYF. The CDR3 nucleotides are TGTGCCAGCAGCTTCTCTAGCGGGAGCGGCCGAGAGACCCAGTACTTC.

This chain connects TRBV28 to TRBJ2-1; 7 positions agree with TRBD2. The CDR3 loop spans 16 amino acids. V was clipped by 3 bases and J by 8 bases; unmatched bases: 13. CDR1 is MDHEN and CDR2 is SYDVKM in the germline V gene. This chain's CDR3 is CASSFQGAGVPYEQFF. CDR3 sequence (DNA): TGTGCCAGCAGTTTCCAGGGCGCGGGAGTCCCCTATGAGCAGTTCTTC.

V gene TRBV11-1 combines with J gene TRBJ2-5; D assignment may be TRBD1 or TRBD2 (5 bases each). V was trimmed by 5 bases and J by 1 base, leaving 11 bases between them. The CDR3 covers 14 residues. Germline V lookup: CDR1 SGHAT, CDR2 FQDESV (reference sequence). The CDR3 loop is CASSQWDGQETQYF. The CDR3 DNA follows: TGTGCCAGCAGCCAGTGGGACGGCCAAGAGACCCAGTACTTC.

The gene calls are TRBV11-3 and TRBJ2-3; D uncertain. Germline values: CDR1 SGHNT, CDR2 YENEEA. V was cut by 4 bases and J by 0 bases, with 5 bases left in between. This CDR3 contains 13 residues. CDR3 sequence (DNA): TGTGCCAGCAGCTACGGTAGCACAGATACGCAGTATTTT. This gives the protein CASSYGSTDTQYF.

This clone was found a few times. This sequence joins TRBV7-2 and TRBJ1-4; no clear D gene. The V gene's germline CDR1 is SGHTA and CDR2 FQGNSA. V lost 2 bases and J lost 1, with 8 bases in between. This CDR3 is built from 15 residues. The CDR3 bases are TGTGCCAGCAGCTTATGGACTGGAACTAATGAAAAACTGTTTTTT. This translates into CASSLWTGTNEKLFF. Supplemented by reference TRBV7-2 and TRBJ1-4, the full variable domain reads GAGVSQSPSNKVTEKGKDVELRCDPISGHTALYWYRQSLGQGLEFLIYFQGNSAPDKSGLPSDRFSAERTGGSVSTLTIQRTQQEDSAVYLCASSLWTGTNEKLFFGSGTQLSVL.

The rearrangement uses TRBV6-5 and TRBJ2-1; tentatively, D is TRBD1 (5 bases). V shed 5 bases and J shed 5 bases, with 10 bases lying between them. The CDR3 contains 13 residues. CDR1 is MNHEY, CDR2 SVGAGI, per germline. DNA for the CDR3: TGTGCCAGCAGTCTCAGGGTGGACAATGAGCAGTTCTTC. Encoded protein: CASSLRVDNEQFF.

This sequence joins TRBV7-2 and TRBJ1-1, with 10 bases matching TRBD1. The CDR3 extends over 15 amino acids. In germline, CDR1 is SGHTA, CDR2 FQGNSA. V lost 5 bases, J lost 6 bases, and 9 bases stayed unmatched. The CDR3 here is CASSTQPGQGSEAFF. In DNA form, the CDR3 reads TGTGCCAGCAGCACGCAACCGGGACAGGGGTCTGAAGCTTTCTTT. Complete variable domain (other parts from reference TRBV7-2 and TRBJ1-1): GAGVSQSPSNKVTEKGKDVELRCDPISGHTALYWYRQSLGQGLEFLIYFQGNSAPDKSGLPSDRFSAERTGGSVSTLTIQRTQQEDSAVYLCASSTQPGQGSEAFFGQGTRLTVV.

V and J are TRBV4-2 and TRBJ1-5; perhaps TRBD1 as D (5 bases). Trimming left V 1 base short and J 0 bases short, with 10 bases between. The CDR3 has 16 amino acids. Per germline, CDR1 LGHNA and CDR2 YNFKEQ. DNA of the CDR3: TGTGCCAGCAGCCAAGGCGGGGCGAATAGCAATCAGCCCCAGCATTTT. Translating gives CASSQGGANSNQPQHF.

The CDR3 is CASSRTRLLGDTEAFF. The CDR3 DNA reads as TGTGCCAGCAGCCGGACACGGTTGTTAGGCGACACTGAAGCTTTCTTT. The chain combines TRBV14 with TRBJ1-1; a weak D match, TRBD1 (5 bases). The germline V gene has CDR1 SGHDN and CDR2 FVKESK. This CDR3 contains 16 residues. Trimming took 4 bases from V and 3 from J, leaving 18 bases between them.

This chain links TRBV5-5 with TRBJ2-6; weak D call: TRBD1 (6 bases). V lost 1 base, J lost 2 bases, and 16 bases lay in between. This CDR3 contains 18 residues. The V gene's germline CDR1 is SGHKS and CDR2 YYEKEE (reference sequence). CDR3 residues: CASSLRDRSYTGANVLTF. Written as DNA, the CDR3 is TGTGCCAGCAGCTTGCGAGACAGGTCTTATACTGGGGCCAACGTCCTGACTTTC.

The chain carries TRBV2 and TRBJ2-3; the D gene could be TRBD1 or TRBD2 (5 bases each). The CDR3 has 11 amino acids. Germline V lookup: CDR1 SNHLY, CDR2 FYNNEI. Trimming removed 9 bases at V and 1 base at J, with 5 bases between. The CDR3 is CARGGTDTQYF. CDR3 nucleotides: TGTGCCAGGGGGGGCACAGATACGCAGTATTTT.

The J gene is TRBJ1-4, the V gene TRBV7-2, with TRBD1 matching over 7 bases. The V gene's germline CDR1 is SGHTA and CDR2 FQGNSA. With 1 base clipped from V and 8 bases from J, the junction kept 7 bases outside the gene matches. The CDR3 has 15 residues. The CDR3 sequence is CASSLGTGTVEKLFF. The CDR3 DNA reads TGTGCCAGCAGCTTAGGGACCGGGACAGTCGAAAAACTGTTTTTT.

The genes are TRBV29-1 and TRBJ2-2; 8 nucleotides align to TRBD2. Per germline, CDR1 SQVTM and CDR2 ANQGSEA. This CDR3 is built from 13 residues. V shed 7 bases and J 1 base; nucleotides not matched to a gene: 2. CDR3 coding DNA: TGCAGCGCTAGCGGGCTGAACACCGGGGAGCTGTTTTTT. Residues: CSASGLNTGELFF.

The CDR3 sequence is CASSYQETQYF. CDR3 coding DNA: TGTGCCAGCAGTTACCAAGAGACCCAGTACTTC. J is TRBJ2-5 and V is TRBV6-2 or TRBV6-3; D call uncertain. With 2 bases removed from V and 2 bases from J, the gap between germline ends came to 0 bases. The CDR3 contains 11 residues. CDR1 is MNHEY, CDR2 SVGEGT, per germline.

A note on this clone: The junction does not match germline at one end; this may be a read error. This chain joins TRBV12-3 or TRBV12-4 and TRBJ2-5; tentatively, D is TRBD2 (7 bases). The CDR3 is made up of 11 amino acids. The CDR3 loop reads CASSWGLAADF. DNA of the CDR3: TGTGCCAGCAGCTGGGGGCTAGCGGCAGACTTC.

The DNA for the CDR3 is TGTGCCAGCTTTCGGGACTCACCCTACAATGAGCAGTTCTTC. Its translation: CASFRDSPYNEQFF. The chain links TRBV7-9 to TRBJ2-1; D possibly corresponds to TRBD2 (6 bases). Per germline, CDR1 SEHNR and CDR2 FQNEAQ (reference sequence). The CDR3 runs 14 residues. The ends were cut back, 8 bases at V and 2 bases at J, with 13 bases in the middle. Together with reference TRBV7-9 and TRBJ2-1, the CDR3 gives the full variable domain: DTGVSQNPRHKITKRGQNVTFRCDPISEHNRLYWYRQTLGQGPEFLTYFQNEAQLEKSRLLSDRFSAERPKGSFSTLEIQRTEQGDSAMYLCASFRDSPYNEQFFGPGTRLTVL.